These 19 T cell receptor beta chains share one sample of origin, sequenced in a study of CD8+ T cells in alopecia areata. cDNA prepared by RNA extraction and subsequent reverse transcription served as the template for sequencing. Assay used: immunoSEQ multiplex PCR; TCRdb lists only in-frame clones, some missing. The sample contains over 120,000 clones, roughly 64% of which appear only once. The input for sequencing was CD4+ T cells sorted from blood, taken at week 0. These receptors were collected from a human donor with alopecia areata.

The chain employs TRBV29-1 and TRBJ1-2, with a tentative D call TRBD1 (6 bases). The CDR3 has 11 residues. V was trimmed by 8 bases and J by 7 bases, leaving 14 bases between them. The V gene's germline CDR1 is SQVTM and CDR2 ANQGSEA. Here the CDR3 reads CSTGGQSGYTF. The CDR3 DNA sequence: TGCAGCACCGGAGGACAGTCTGGCTACACCTTC.

The chain employs TRBV30 and TRBJ2-1; D tentatively fits TRBD1 or TRBD2 (5 bases each). This CDR3 spans 14 amino acids. V was clipped by 3 bases and J by 8 bases, with 17 bases between them. Germline V gene sequence: CDR1 GTSNPN, CDR2 SVGIG (reference sequence). DNA of the CDR3: TGTGCCTGGAGCGGCCACGGGGCGTGGGATGAGCAGTTCTTC. Translating gives CAWSGHGAWDEQFF.

The CDR3 loop is CASSLLDRGGGYTF. In nucleotides, the CDR3 is TGTGCCAGCAGCCTACTCGACAGGGGCGGTGGCTACACCTTC. The chain is built from TRBV7-9 and TRBJ1-2; 8 bases are shared with TRBD1. The CDR3 consists of 14 residues. Germline assignment: CDR1 SEHNR and CDR2 FQNEAQ (reference sequence). The V and J ends lost 5 bases and 7 bases, in that order; junction bases with no gene match: 9. The full variable domain, with the rest looked up from reference TRBV7-9 and TRBJ1-2, is DTGVSQNPRHKITKRGQNVTFRCDPISEHNRLYWYRQTLGQGPEFLTYFQNEAQLEKSRLLSDRFSAERPKGSFSTLEIQRTEQGDSAMYLCASSLLDRGGGYTFGSGTRLTVV.

This sequence joins TRBV11-2 and TRBJ2-3; D gene ambiguous. The V end lost 7 bases, the J end lost 6 bases, and 11 bases lay between the germline ends. Germline V gene sequence: CDR1 SGHAT, CDR2 FQNNGV. This CDR3 has 12 amino acids. In nucleotides, the CDR3 is TGTGCCAGCACGACAATTTTGGATACGCAGTATTTT. It translates to CASTTILDTQYF.

This clone was recorded a few times. J is TRBJ2-5 and V is TRBV29-1, with D tentatively TRBD1 or TRBD2 (5 bases each). CDR3 length: 15 amino acids. The ends were cut back, 6 bases at V and 6 bases at J, with 23 bases in the middle. Germline V CDR1 and CDR2: SQVTM, ANQGSEA. The CDR3 coding sequence is TGCAGCGTCACTAGAACCGGGACCCCCTCAAAGACCCAGTACTTC. This gives the protein CSVTRTGTPSKTQYF.

V is TRBV5-4 and J is TRBJ2-1; D unresolved. V was cut by 2 bases and J by 11 bases, with 8 bases left in between. Germline CDR1 SGHNT, CDR2 YYREEE (reference sequence). CDR3 length equals 11 residues. CDR3 protein: CASSLSSKQFF. CDR3 coding DNA: TGTGCCAGCAGCTTAAGTTCCAAGCAGTTCTTC. The full variable domain, in which reference TRBV5-4 and TRBJ2-1 provide the parts outside the CDR3, is ETGVTQSPTHLIKTRGQQVTLRCSSQSGHNTVSWYQQALGQGPQFIFQYYREEENGRGNFPPRFSGLQFPNYSSELNVNALELDDSALYLCASSLSSKQFFGPGTRLTVL.

V gene TRBV29-1 combines with J gene TRBJ2-4; the D call may be TRBD1 or TRBD2 (5 bases each). Germline loops: CDR1 SQVTM, CDR2 ANQGSEA. This CDR3 has 12 residues. Trimming shortened V by 1 base and J by 8 bases, and 9 bases separated the two germline ends. The DNA of the CDR3 is TGCAGCGTTGAAGGGGGGTCGGACATTCAGTACTTC. It specifies CSVEGGSDIQYF.

This clone turned up a few times. The genes are TRBV27 and TRBJ2-6; 7 bases are shared with TRBD1. Germline lookup yields CDR1 MNHEY and CDR2 SMNVEV (reference sequence). This CDR3 has 15 residues. J gave up 2 bases and V 4 bases, and 2 bases lay outside the gene matches. The CDR3 here is CASSYGTAGANVLTF. CDR3 in DNA: TGTGCCAGCAGTTATGGGACAGCTGGGGCCAACGTCCTGACTTTC.

The rearrangement uses TRBV29-1 and TRBJ2-1, with no clear D. The CDR3 is 13 residues long. V dropped 3 bases and J dropped 3 bases, with 9 bases sitting between them. Germline CDR1 is SQVTM and CDR2 is ANQGSEA. The CDR3 coding sequence is TGCAGCGTTGACATAAACTACTACAATGAGCAGTTCTTC. Residues: CSVDINYYNEQFF.

The chain carries TRBV6-6 and TRBJ1-4; D gene ambiguous. V lost 10 bases to trimming and J lost 6 bases, with 9 bases between them. This CDR3 comprises 11 residues. CDR1 MNHNY and CDR2 SVGAGI come from the germline V gene (reference sequence). CDR3 protein: CATEEDEKLFF. For the CDR3, the DNA is TGTGCCACGGAAGAGGATGAAAAACTGTTTTTT.

The chain recombines TRBV2 with TRBJ2-4; maybe TRBD2 (6 bases). V was clipped by 4 bases and J by 3 bases, with 13 bases between them. Germline CDR1 and CDR2: SNHLY and FYNNEI. CDR3 size: 15 residues. CDR3 DNA: TGTGCCAGCAGTGGTGGAGGGTCCCGCAAAAACATTCAGTACTTC. Translated, it gives CASSGGGSRKNIQYF.

This clone was seen a few times. The chain recombines TRBV7-9 with TRBJ1-2; possibly TRBD1 for D (5 bases). Deletions cut 0 bases from V and 5 bases from J, with 7 bases between. Germline CDR1 SEHNR, CDR2 FQNEAQ (reference sequence). CDR3 size: 13 residues. This CDR3 is CASSLAQGYGYTF. The CDR3 DNA reads as TGTGCCAGCAGCTTAGCGCAGGGTTATGGCTACACCTTC.

The chain carries TRBV6-5 and TRBJ1-2; D is unclear. Looked up from germline, CDR1 is MNHEY and CDR2 is SVGAGI. The CDR3 covers 12 residues. V was clipped by 5 bases and J by 2 bases, with 6 bases between them. CDR3 DNA: TGTGCCAGCAGTCCCCCCAACTATGGCTACACCTTC. Translation gives CASSPPNYGYTF.

The chain is built from TRBV30 and TRBJ1-1; D unresolved. The CDR3 is 14 residues long. Looked up from germline, CDR1 is GTSNPN and CDR2 is SVGIG (reference sequence). V lost 4 bases to trimming and J lost 10 bases, with 22 bases between them. The CDR3, as DNA: TGTGCCTGGACCCCCGGGAATTTCGGCACTCCAGCTTTCTTT. Residues: CAWTPGNFGTPAFF. The full variable domain, rest sourced from reference TRBV30 and TRBJ1-1, is SQTIHQWPATLVQPVGSPLSLECTVEGTSNPNLYWYRQAAGRGLQLLFYSVGIGQISSEVPQNLSASRPQDRQFILSSKKLLLSDSGFYLCAWTPGNFGTPAFFGQGTRLTVV.

This clone was seen a handful of times. The rearrangement joins TRBV27 to TRBJ2-2, with 8 bases identical to TRBD1. Germline V gene data show CDR1 as MNHEY and CDR2 as SMNVEV (reference sequence). Trimming took 3 bases from V and 3 from J; bases not matched to a gene: 12. The CDR3 contains 18 residues. This CDR3 reads CASSFALRQGPYTGELFF. The CDR3 nucleotides are TGTGCCAGCAGTTTCGCGTTGAGACAGGGGCCCTACACCGGGGAGCTGTTTTTT.

V and J are TRBV5-1 and TRBJ2-5; 7 bases agree with TRBD2. The germline V gene encodes CDR1 SGHRS and CDR2 YFSETQ. The CDR3 contains 16 residues. The junction had 10 bases not matched to a gene; V was cut back by 1 base and J by 4 bases. The CDR3 DNA is TGCGCCAGCAGCTTGTGGGCTAGCGGCGTGGGAGAGACCCAGTACTTC. As protein: CASSLWASGVGETQYF.

In this sample, this clone turned up many times. This sequence joins TRBV7-9 and TRBJ1-2; possible D gene TRBD1, 5 bases. V gave up 8 bases and J gave up 6 bases, with 22 bases separating them. The CDR3 sequence is 15 residues long. Germline loops: CDR1 SEHNR, CDR2 FQNEAQ (reference sequence). This CDR3 reads CASQGGVGGSDGYTF. As DNA, the CDR3 is TGTGCCAGCCAGGGAGGTGTTGGGGGGAGCGATGGCTACACCTTC. Looking up the rest from reference TRBV7-9 and TRBJ1-2 gives the full variable domain: DTGVSQNPRHKITKRGQNVTFRCDPISEHNRLYWYRQTLGQGPEFLTYFQNEAQLEKSRLLSDRFSAERPKGSFSTLEIQRTEQGDSAMYLCASQGGVGGSDGYTFGSGTRLTVV.

The chain links TRBV30 to TRBJ2-5; 7 nucleotides agree with TRBD1. Germline values: CDR1 GTSNPN, CDR2 SVGIG (reference sequence). Trimming cost V 4 bases and J 5 bases; bases outside gene matches: 7. The CDR3 loop spans 13 amino acids. For the CDR3, the DNA is TGTGCCTGGACAGGGGGTGATTGGGAGACCCAGTACTTC. It translates to CAWTGGDWETQYF.

This sequence joins TRBV29-1 and TRBJ1-1; D is uncertain. The CDR3 totals 12 residues. The germline CDR1 and CDR2 sequences are SQVTM and ANQGSEA. V was pared by 8 bases and J by 1 base, with 11 bases between. The CDR3 DNA is TGCAGCTCTGGACGGTCGAACACTGAAGCTTTCTTT. It codes for CSSGRSNTEAFF. Looking up the rest from reference TRBV29-1 and TRBJ1-1 gives the full variable domain: SAVISQKPSRDICQRGTSLTIQCQVDSQVTMMFWYRQQPGQSLTLIATANQGSEATYESGFVIDKFPISRPNLTFSTLTVSNMSPEDSSIYLCSSGRSNTEAFFGQGTRLTVV.